This T cell receptor (beta chain) was sequenced during a study of shared clonotypes between healthy human individuals. Each PCR replicate from the sorted subsets contained roughly 210 ng DNA, which is about 30,000 T cell genomes. Generated by immunoSEQ multiplex PCR, the TCRdb table keeps only in-frame clones and is missing some. The table has around 2,000,000 clones, 85% to 95% seen once; the top ten hold around 1.7%. Looked up from germline, CDR1 is LGHNA and CDR2 is YSLEER. The V and J ends lost 4 bases and 3 bases, in that order; junction bases with no gene match: 5. This CDR3 has 14 amino acids. Naive-designated CD8 cells lacked CD45RO, were positively enriched for CCR7, and omitted terminally differentiated effector memory CD45RA+ cells.

The chain couples TRBV4-3 to TRBJ1-2; 7 bases are a match to TRBD1. The sequenced sample was naive CD8+ T cells from PBMCs. This TCR came from a man between 18 and 35 years old in good health. Some clones in this sample may be carry-over from other donors' samples. The CDR3 is CASSPVRGDYGYTF. CDR3 bases: TGCGCCAGCAGCCCCGTCAGGGGGGACTATGGCTACACCTTC.